Below, 24 T cell receptor beta chains from the same sample are listed, as sequenced in a study of PD-1 blockade in classical Hodgkin lymphoma. With no exception, relapse followed autologous stem cell transplantation in all patients, and brentuximab vedotin exposure varied. PBMCs were thawed, and CD8+ T cells were then isolated from them by magnetic negative selection. TCRdb keeps only in-frame clones here, not all; method: immunoSEQ multiplex PCR. The repertoire includes 10,000 to 15,000 clones, approximately 80% of them detected once, and around 24% sits in the top ten. The starting material was CD8+ T cells from blood, obtained at baseline. These receptors all come from a human donor with classical Hodgkin lymphoma.

In its sample, this clone was seen a few times. This chain uses TRBV19 with TRBJ1-2; 8 nucleotides line up with TRBD1. The V gene end was trimmed by 2 bases and the J gene end by 5 bases; junction bases not matched to a gene: 10. This CDR3 is built from 16 residues. Looked up from germline, CDR1 is LNHDA and CDR2 is SQIVND (reference sequence). Written as DNA, the CDR3 is TGTGCCAGTAGTATAAGGGGCAGGGGGCGAAGGTATGGCTACACCTTC. Translation gives CASSIRGRGRRYGYTF. The full variable domain, with the rest looked up from reference TRBV19 and TRBJ1-2, is DGGITQSPKYLFRKEGQNVTLSCEQNLNHDAMYWYRQDPGQGLRLIYYSQIVNDFQKGDIAEGYSVSREKKESFPLTVTSAQKNPTAFYLCASSIRGRGRRYGYTFGSGTRLTVV.

The chain links TRBV29-1 to TRBJ2-3; D call uncertain. Between the trimmed V and J ends, which lost 6 bases and 2 bases, there was a span of 15 bases. Germline-derived CDR1 and CDR2 are SQVTM and ANQGSEA. The CDR3 loop spans 14 amino acids. CDR3 loop: CSVVSTAHTDTQYF. The CDR3 nucleotides read TGCAGCGTAGTTAGCACCGCACACACAGATACGCAGTATTTT.

The chain has TRBV7-9 and TRBJ2-7; 9 bases match TRBD1. J gave up 3 bases and V 4 bases, and 4 bases lay outside the gene matches. The CDR3 length is 14 residues. Germline lookup yields CDR1 SEHNR and CDR2 FQNEAQ (reference sequence). Here the CDR3 DNA reads TGTGCCAGCAGCTCAACAGGGGGCCTCTACGAGCAGTACTTC. The encoded protein is CASSSTGGLYEQYF.

The chain uses TRBV5-4 and TRBJ1-2; unclear D gene. Trimming removed 1 base at V and 0 bases at J, with 4 bases between. The CDR3 runs to 13 residues. Per the germline V gene, CDR1 is SGHNT and CDR2 is YYREEE (reference sequence). CDR3 in amino acids: CASSLQSNYGYTF. The CDR3 region has the DNA TGTGCCAGCAGCTTGCAATCTAACTATGGCTACACCTTC.

V is TRBV6-1 and J is TRBJ2-3, with 8 bases matching TRBD1. There are 15 residues in the CDR3. V lost 4 bases and J lost 2; bases outside the gene matches: 5. From germline, CDR1 is MNHNS and CDR2 SASEGT. The CDR3 nucleotides read TGTGCCAGCAGTGTTTGGCAGGGGGCCACAGATACGCAGTATTTT. As protein: CASSVWQGATDTQYF.

V gene TRBV4-2 combines with J gene TRBJ1-4; 12 bases are shared with TRBD1. The CDR3 runs to 21 residues. Germline loops: CDR1 LGHNA, CDR2 YNFKEQ. The trim removed 2 bases at V and 4 bases at J, leaving 17 bases unmatched. Here the CDR3 reads CASSQTPGWGQGAYGNEKLFF. In DNA, the CDR3 is TGTGCCAGCAGCCAAACCCCAGGTTGGGGACAGGGGGCATACGGTAATGAAAAACTGTTTTTT.

The rearrangement links TRBV2 to TRBJ1-5; D is ambiguous. The V end lost 3 bases, the J end lost 3 bases, and 9 bases lay between the germline ends. This CDR3 has 14 residues. In germline, CDR1 is SNHLY, CDR2 FYNNEI. The CDR3 here is CASSDSGANQPQHF. DNA of the CDR3: TGTGCCAGCAGTGACTCTGGTGCCAATCAGCCCCAGCATTTT.

CDR3 amino acids: CASSGLGSYNEQFF. CDR3 in DNA: TGTGCCAGTTCCGGACTTGGCTCCTACAATGAGCAGTTCTTC. The chain combines TRBV19 with TRBJ2-1; D may be TRBD2 (5 bases). Germline V gene data show CDR1 as LNHDA and CDR2 as SQIVND (reference sequence). The CDR3 is made up of 14 amino acids. The ends were cut back, 8 bases at V and 0 bases at J, with 11 bases in the middle.

This rearrangement joins TRBV9 to TRBJ2-7, with D uncertain. Deletions cut 0 bases from V and 4 bases from J, with 8 bases between. CDR1 is SGDLS, CDR2 YYNGEE, per germline. The CDR3 covers 13 residues. The CDR3 coding sequence is TGTGCCAGCAGCGTAGCTACGGGTTACGAGCAGTACTTC. Residues: CASSVATGYEQYF.

This chain connects TRBV2 to TRBJ1-3; 7 nucleotides align to TRBD1. Trimming removed 7 bases from V and 5 bases from J; junction bases left unmatched: 8. Germline lookup yields CDR1 SNHLY and CDR2 FYNNEI. This CDR3 is 14 amino acids long. Here the CDR3 reads CASMSLQGRNTIYF. The CDR3 DNA reads as TGTGCCAGCATGTCCCTACAGGGGAGAAACACCATATATTTT. The entire variable domain, with the rest obtained from reference TRBV2 and TRBJ1-3, is as follows: EPEVTQTPSHQVTQMGQEVILRCVPISNHLYFYWYRQILGQKVEFLVSFYNNEISEKSEIFDDQFSVERPDGSNFTLKIRSTKLEDSAMYFCASMSLQGRNTIYFGEGSWLTVV.

The gene calls are TRBV7-6 and TRBJ1-2; no clear D. Germline V lookup: CDR1 SGHVS, CDR2 FNYEAQ. Deletions cut 5 bases from V and 7 bases from J, with 14 bases between. The CDR3 contains 13 residues. The chain's CDR3 is CASSPPGRPGYTF. As DNA, the CDR3 is TGTGCCAGCAGCCCGCCCGGACGGCCTGGCTACACCTTC.

This chain connects TRBV9 to TRBJ2-7; D ambiguous. V was cut by 4 bases and J by 1 base, with 9 bases left in between. CDR1 is SGDLS, CDR2 YYNGEE, per germline. The CDR3 runs 13 residues. Here the CDR3 DNA reads TGTGCCAGCAGCTCTACAGAGTCCTACGAGCAGTACTTC. Translation: CASSSTESYEQYF.

The V gene is TRBV10-3, the J gene TRBJ2-7; D is possibly TRBD1 (5 bases). This CDR3 spans 13 amino acids. Germline loops: CDR1 ENHRY, CDR2 SYGVKD. The CDR3 here is CAISVGQGYEQYF. The CDR3 DNA follows: TGTGCAATCTCAGTTGGACAAGGCTACGAGCAGTACTTC.

The chain uses TRBV27 and TRBJ1-1; TRBD1 might be the D (6 bases). Germline V lookup: CDR1 MNHEY, CDR2 SMNVEV (reference sequence). V lost 7 bases and J 4 bases, leaving 10 bases between the germline ends. The CDR3 totals 12 residues. CDR3 coding DNA: TGTGCCAGCACCTCCAGGGGCACTGAAGCTTTCTTT. Translated: CASTSRGTEAFF.

V and J are TRBV2 and TRBJ1-1, with D perhaps matching TRBD1 (5 bases). The CDR3 is made up of 13 amino acids. CDR1 is SNHLY and CDR2 is FYNNEI in the germline V gene. Trimming left V 6 bases short and J 4 bases short, with 12 bases between. This chain's CDR3 is CASSPPGGTEAFF. Written as DNA, the CDR3 is TGTGCCAGCAGCCCCCCGGGGGGCACTGAAGCTTTCTTT. The whole variable domain, remainder taken from reference TRBV2 and TRBJ1-1, is EPEVTQTPSHQVTQMGQEVILRCVPISNHLYFYWYRQILGQKVEFLVSFYNNEISEKSEIFDDQFSVERPDGSNFTLKIRSTKLEDSAMYFCASSPPGGTEAFFGQGTRLTVV.

The gene calls are TRBV27 and TRBJ2-3, with 15 bases fitting TRBD2. The CDR3 sequence is 17 residues long. The germline gives CDR1 MNHEY, CDR2 SMNVEV (reference sequence). V gave up 5 bases and J gave up 2 bases; unmatched junction bases: 5. In DNA, the CDR3 is TGTGCCAGCAGTCCGGGACTAGCGGGGGGACCCACAGATACGCAGTATTTT. It encodes CASSPGLAGGPTDTQYF.

J is TRBJ2-7 and V is TRBV2; 8 bases are a match to TRBD1. The germline gives CDR1 SNHLY, CDR2 FYNNEI. Germline trimming cut 7 bases from V and 0 bases from J; bases unmatched to any gene: 5. The CDR3 has 14 residues. The CDR3 nucleotides read TGTGCCAGCACCTGGGACAGGAGCTCCTACGAGCAGTACTTC. Protein sequence: CASTWDRSSYEQYF.

This clone was recorded a few times. The V gene is TRBV19, the J gene TRBJ2-1, with a tentative D call TRBD2 (5 bases). This CDR3 is built from 16 residues. Looked up from germline, CDR1 is LNHDA and CDR2 is SQIVND (reference sequence). V gave up 1 base and J gave up 4 bases, with 14 bases separating them. CDR3 amino acids: CASSIGGSGAYNEQFF. Written as DNA, the CDR3 is TGTGCCAGTAGTATAGGAGGGTCAGGAGCTTACAATGAGCAGTTCTTC.

The rearrangement uses TRBV19 and TRBJ1-2; 8 bases are shared with TRBD1. V was pared by 3 bases and J by 2 bases, with 5 bases of the junction left unmatched. This CDR3 is built from 15 residues. Germline-derived CDR1 and CDR2 are LNHDA and SQIVND (reference sequence). CDR3 DNA sequence: TGTGCCAGTAGTATCGGGACAGGCCTCAACTATGGCTACACCTTC. Translating it yields CASSIGTGLNYGYTF.

The genes are TRBV14 and TRBJ2-7, with TRBD1 matching over 8 bases. Germline CDR1 reads SGHDN; CDR2 reads FVKESK. The CDR3 has 17 residues. Trimming at V came to 0 bases and at J to 2 bases, leaving 9 bases not matched to a gene. CDR3 DNA sequence: TGTGCCAGCAGCCAAGATTTACTGGGACAGGAGACCTACGAGCAGTACTTC. It codes for CASSQDLLGQETYEQYF.

The chain is built from TRBV5-3 and TRBJ2-2; D is unclear. TRBV5-3 is an open reading frame whose function is uncertain. The CDR3 has 12 amino acids. V lost 8 bases, J lost 1 base, and 6 bases lay in between. CDR3 nucleotides: TGTGCCAGTGGGAAGAACACCGGGGAGCTGTTTTTT. It translates to CASGKNTGELFF.

The chain has TRBV5-8 and TRBJ2-1, with TRBD1 as a possible D gene (5 bases). Between the trimmed V and J ends, which lost 3 bases and 3 bases, there was a span of 7 bases. Germline loops: CDR1 SGHTS, CDR2 YDEGEE. This CDR3 has 13 amino acids. In DNA form, the CDR3 reads TGTGCCAGCAGCTATGACAGCTACAATGAGCAGTTCTTC. This sequence encodes CASSYDSYNEQFF.

The chain couples TRBV21-1 to TRBJ1-3. TRBV21-1 is noted as a pseudogene. The CDR3 is 14 amino acids. This CDR3 reads CASVKGSSGNTIYF. Here the CDR3 DNA reads TGTGCCAGCGTCAAGGGGAGCTCTGGAAACACCATATATTTT.

CDR3 residues: CASSYRGHQPQHF. As DNA, the CDR3 is TGTGCCAGCAGTTACAGGGGGCATCAGCCCCAGCATTTT. The rearrangement joins TRBV6-5 to TRBJ1-5; TRBD1 matches 7 bases. This CDR3 is built from 13 residues. CDR1 MNHEY and CDR2 SVGAGI come from the germline V gene. J gave up 5 bases and V 2 bases, and 0 bases lay outside the gene matches.